These 14 T cell receptor beta chains originate from one sample sequenced in a study of CD8 T cells in ankylosing spondylitis. One entry per CDR3 protein, called by TCRdb with MiXCR from the 5' RACE reads. The profile shows fewer than 750,000 distinct CDR3 sequences, around 20% of them singletons. No antigen has been identified for these receptors. Notes on the study in general: Made up of about eight highly homologous variants, a TCR beta motif appeared characteristic of ankylosing spondylitis blood.

Sequencing was carried out using blood, either unsorted or a sorted T cell fraction (not recorded which). All receptors come from a male donor with ankylosing spondylitis.

The V and J genes are TRBV6-1 and TRBJ1-6, with D perhaps matching TRBD1 (5 bases). Germline CDR1 MNHNS, CDR2 SASEGT. Trimming removed 7 bases from V and 0 bases from J, with 10 bases in between. This CDR3 spans 15 amino acids. CDR3 protein: CASKDTSSYNSPLHF. CDR3 DNA: TGTGCCAGCAAGGACACGAGCTCCTATAATTCACCCCTCCACTTT.

This sequence joins TRBV28 and TRBJ2-3, with D unclear. V shed 2 bases and J shed 6 bases, with 12 bases lying between them. The CDR3 covers 14 residues. Germline lookup yields CDR1 MDHEN and CDR2 SYDVKM. In nucleotides, the CDR3 is TGTGCCAGCAGTTTAGCTGGGAACGTGGATACGCAGTATTTT. Translation gives CASSLAGNVDTQYF.

The J gene is TRBJ2-3, the V gene TRBV29-1, with D unresolved. Germline values: CDR1 SQVTM, CDR2 ANQGSEA. The V end lost 7 bases, the J end lost 6 bases, and 14 bases lay between the germline ends. The length of the CDR3 is 12 residues. Here the CDR3 DNA reads TGCAGCGCTAGGCGTGTGGCGGATACGCAGTATTTT. This encodes CSARRVADTQYF.

The rearrangement uses TRBV11-1 and TRBJ2-2; D unclear. CDR3 size: 15 residues. From germline, CDR1 is SGHAT and CDR2 FQDESV (reference sequence). V was shortened by 1 base and J by 4 bases, with 10 bases between the two germline ends. The CDR3 sequence is CASSLEASTTGELFF. Here the CDR3 DNA reads TGTGCCAGCAGCTTAGAGGCTAGTACCACCGGGGAGCTGTTTTTT. The full variable domain, in which reference TRBV11-1 and TRBJ2-2 provide the parts outside the CDR3, is EAEVAQSPRYKITEKSQAVAFWCDPISGHATLYWYRQILGQGPELLVQFQDESVVDDSQLPKDRFSAERLKGVDSTLKIQPAELGDSAMYLCASSLEASTTGELFFGEGSRLTVL.

This clonotype occurred a few times. V and J are TRBV20-1 and TRBJ1-1; D gene uncertain. From germline, CDR1 is DFQATT and CDR2 SNEGSKA (reference sequence). V lost 3 bases to trimming and J lost 3 bases, with 14 bases between them. The CDR3 runs 14 residues. DNA of the CDR3: TGCAGTGCTAGCCTCCCGGGGAGGGACACTGAAGCTTTCTTT. This codes for CSASLPGRDTEAFF.

This clonotype occurred a few times. The chain joins TRBV9 to TRBJ2-3; D gene unclear. V lost 4 bases, J lost 0 bases, and 9 bases lay in between. This CDR3 comprises 14 residues. Germline CDR1 reads SGDLS; CDR2 reads YYNGEE. CDR3 amino acids: CASSPWVSTDTQYF. In DNA, the CDR3 is TGTGCCAGCAGCCCCTGGGTTAGCACAGATACGCAGTATTTT.

V gene TRBV7-2 combines with J gene TRBJ2-7, with 9 bases lining up with TRBD1. Germline-derived CDR1 and CDR2 are SGHTA and FQGNSA. Losses at the gene ends were 2 bases for V and 5 bases for J; bases not matched to a gene: 10. The CDR3 covers 16 residues. This CDR3 is CASSLRFTGGSDEQYF. In nucleotides, the CDR3 is TGTGCCAGCAGCTTAAGGTTTACAGGGGGCTCTGACGAGCAGTACTTC.

This clonotype has more than one count but fewer than ten. The genes are TRBV4-1 and TRBJ1-5, with D perhaps matching TRBD1 (5 bases). The ends were cut back, 1 base at V and 2 bases at J, with 9 bases in the middle. There are 15 residues in the CDR3. CDR1 MGHRA and CDR2 YSYEKL come from the germline V gene. As DNA, the CDR3 is TGCGCCAGCAGCCAAGGTATGGGGGGCAATCAGCCCCAGCATTTT. Translating it yields CASSQGMGGNQPQHF.

This clonotype was detected only a few times. The J gene is TRBJ1-4, the V gene TRBV2, with D possibly matching TRBD1 (6 bases). In germline, CDR1 is SNHLY, CDR2 FYNNEI. The length of the CDR3 is 15 residues. Trimming removed 7 bases at V and 4 bases at J, with 16 bases between. CDR3 protein: CASTLSGGLNEKLFF. CDR3 DNA: TGTGCCAGCACCCTCAGCGGGGGCCTTAATGAAAAACTGTTTTTT.

The table lists this clonotype with a count of one. The chain is built from TRBV12-3 or TRBV12-4 and TRBJ2-7; 10 nucleotides line up with TRBD1. The CDR3 consists of 19 residues. With 5 bases clipped from V and 4 bases from J, the junction kept 20 bases outside the gene matches. As DNA, the CDR3 is TGTGCCAGCAGTCCCTACGGGACAGGGGTTACGTATAAGGGATACGAGCAGTACTTC. Protein: CASSPYGTGVTYKGYEQYF.

This clonotype has ten or more counts. The chain combines TRBV27 with TRBJ2-7, with TRBD2 identical over 14 bases. In germline, CDR1 is MNHEY, CDR2 SMNVEV (reference sequence). Trimming removed 5 bases from V and 6 bases from J; junction bases left unmatched: 3. The CDR3 contains 14 residues. CDR3 bases: TGTGCCAGCAGTCCGGGACTAGCGGGAGTCGAGCAGTACTTC. Translating it yields CASSPGLAGVEQYF.

The table lists this clonotype with a few counts. V usage is TRBV20-1 and J usage is TRBJ2-3; 9 positions match TRBD2. V shed 3 bases, J shed 5 bases, and the junction held 6 bases outside the gene matches. CDR1 is DFQATT, CDR2 SNEGSKA, per germline (reference sequence). This CDR3 has 14 residues. The CDR3 loop reads CSASLAGEGDTQYF. CDR3 DNA sequence: TGCAGTGCTAGCTTAGCGGGGGAAGGAGATACGCAGTATTTT.

V is TRBV7-9 and J is TRBJ2-1; D uncertain. Germline CDR1 SEHNR, CDR2 FQNEAQ (reference sequence). V lost 5 bases, J lost 8 bases, and 10 bases lay in between. The CDR3 is 12 amino acids. The CDR3: CASSLGPHEQFF. CDR3 sequence (DNA): TGTGCCAGCAGCCTCGGACCCCATGAGCAGTTCTTC.

The chain recombines TRBV20-1 with TRBJ2-1, with 8 bases fitting TRBD2. CDR1 is DFQATT, CDR2 SNEGSKA, per germline (reference sequence). The CDR3 is 15 residues long. The V segment lost 6 bases and the J segment 1 base; nucleotides outside the gene matches: 8. The CDR3 coding sequence is TGCAGTGCAAGTCGAGCGGGAGCATCCTACAATGAGCAGTTCTTC. Its protein is CSASRAGASYNEQFF.